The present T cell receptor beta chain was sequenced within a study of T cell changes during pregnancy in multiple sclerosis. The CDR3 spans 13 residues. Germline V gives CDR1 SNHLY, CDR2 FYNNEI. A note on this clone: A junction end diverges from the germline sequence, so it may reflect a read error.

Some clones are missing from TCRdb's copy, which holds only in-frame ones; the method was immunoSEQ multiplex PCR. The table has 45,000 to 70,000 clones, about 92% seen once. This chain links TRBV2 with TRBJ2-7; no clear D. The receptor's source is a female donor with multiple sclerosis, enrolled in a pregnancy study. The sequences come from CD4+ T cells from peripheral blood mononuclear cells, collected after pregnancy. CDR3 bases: TGTGCCAGCAAGTTCACAACCTCCCACGAGCAGTACTTC. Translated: CASKFTTSHEQYF.